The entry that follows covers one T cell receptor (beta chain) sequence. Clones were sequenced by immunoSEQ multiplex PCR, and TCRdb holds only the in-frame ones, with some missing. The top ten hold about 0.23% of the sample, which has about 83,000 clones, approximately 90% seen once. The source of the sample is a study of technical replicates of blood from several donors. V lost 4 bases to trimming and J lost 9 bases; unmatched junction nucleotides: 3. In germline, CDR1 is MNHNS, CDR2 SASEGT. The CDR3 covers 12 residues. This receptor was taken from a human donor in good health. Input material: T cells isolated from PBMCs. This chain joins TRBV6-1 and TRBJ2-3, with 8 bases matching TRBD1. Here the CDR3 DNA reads TGTGCCAGCAGTGCAGACAGGGGCACGCAGTATTTT. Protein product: CASSADRGTQYF.